The clone carrying this T cell receptor (beta chain) was recorded many times. What it binds is not known. This sample is drawn from a study of T cell repertoires in cytomegalovirus infection. Across the whole study: Matching HLA type and CMV infection were both indicated by public TCR beta signatures.

TCRdb re-derived calls from the reads in MiXCR, one entry per CDR3 protein. The sample yields 560,000 or so distinct CDR3 sequences, approximately 17% seen once. Germline loops: CDR1 SEHNR, CDR2 FQNEAQ (reference sequence). V lost 3 bases, J lost 3 bases, and 5 bases stayed unmatched. This CDR3 region has 14 residues. Overall study findings and caveats: CMV-specific TCR beta clonotypes restricted by HLA-C dominated the ex vivo response.

The genes are TRBV7-9 and TRBJ2-7, with TRBD1 matching 7 bases. The specimen was CD8+ T cells from PBMCs. The sequence derives from a human donor in good health (CMV status not recorded). Some clones in this sample may be carry-over from other donors' samples. The CDR3 DNA reads as TGTGCCAGCAGCTTGGGTGGACAGGTCTACGAGCAGTACTTC. Residues: CASSLGGQVYEQYF.